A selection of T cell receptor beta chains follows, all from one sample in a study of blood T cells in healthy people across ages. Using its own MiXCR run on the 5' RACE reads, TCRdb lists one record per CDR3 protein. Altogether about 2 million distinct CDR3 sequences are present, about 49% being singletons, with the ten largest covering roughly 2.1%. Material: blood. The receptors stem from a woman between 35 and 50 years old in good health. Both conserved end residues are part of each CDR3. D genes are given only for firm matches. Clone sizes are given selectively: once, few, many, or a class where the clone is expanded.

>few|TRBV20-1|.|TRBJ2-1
TGCAGTGCCGTTGGGGGGAACTCCTACAATGAGCAGTTCTTC
CSAVGGNSYNEQFF
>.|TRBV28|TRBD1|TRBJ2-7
TGTGCCAGCGGATTACAACAGGGGTTGAGGACCTACGAGCAGTACTTC
CASGLQQGLRTYEQYF
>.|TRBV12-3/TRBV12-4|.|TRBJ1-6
TGTGCTTCTCATTTGGTGGACAGCCGGGGGAATTCACCCCTCCACTTT
CASHLVDSRGNSPLHF
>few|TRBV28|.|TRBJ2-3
TGTGCCAGCATCTTCTCGGGGGGCACAGATACGCAGTATTTT
CASIFSGGTDTQYF
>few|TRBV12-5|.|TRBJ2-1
TGTGCTAGTGGTCTCGCCCCCCAGTTCTTC
CASGLAPQFF
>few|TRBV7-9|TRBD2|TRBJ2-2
TGTGCCAGCAGCCCCGGGGTTAGCGGGGTTGTCGGGGAGCTGTTTTTT
CASSPGVSGVVGELFF
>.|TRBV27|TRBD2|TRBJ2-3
TGTGCCAGCAGTTACCAGCGGGGGCGAGATACGCAGTATTTT
CASSYQRGRDTQYF
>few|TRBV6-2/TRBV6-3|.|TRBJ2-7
TGTGCCAGCAGTTACGACCAACGGCTATCCTACGAGCAGTACTTC
CASSYDQRLSYEQYF
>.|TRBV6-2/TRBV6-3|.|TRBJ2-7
TGTGCCAGCAGTTCCACAATAGCAGGGGACTACGAGCAGTACTTC
CASSSTIAGDYEQYF
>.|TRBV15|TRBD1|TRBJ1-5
TGTGCCACCAGCGGCCAACGGACAGGCGATCAGCCCCAGCATTTT
CATSGQRTGDQPQHF
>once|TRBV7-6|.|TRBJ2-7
TGTGCCAGCAGCTTATGGGGAGCTGATCCTACGAGCATGTACTTC
CASSLWGADPTSMYF
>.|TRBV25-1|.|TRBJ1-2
TGTGCCAGCAGTGAACCCGGCCGGAACTATGGCTACACCTTC
CASSEPGRNYGYTF
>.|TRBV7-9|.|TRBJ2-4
TGTGCCAGCAGCAGTAGGAGGGACCGCCTGAAGCAGTACTTC
CASSSRRDRLKQYF
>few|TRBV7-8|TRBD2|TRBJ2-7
TGTGCCAGCAGCCCCCATTTCTTCCGGGGGGGAACCTACGAGCAGTACTTC
CASSPHFFRGGTYEQYF
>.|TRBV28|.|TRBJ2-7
TGTGCCAGCACCACCATCGGCCAGGGCAACTACGAGCAGTACTTC
CASTTIGQGNYEQYF
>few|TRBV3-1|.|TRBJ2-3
TGTGCCAGCAGCCCCGGACTTGGGGATACGCAGTATTTT
CASSPGLGDTQYF
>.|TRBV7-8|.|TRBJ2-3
TGTGCCAGCAGCTTCTCGGGGGGCGGTACGCAGTATTTT
CASSFSGGGTQYF
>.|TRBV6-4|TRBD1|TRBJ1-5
TGTGCCAGCAGTGGACCCGACAGGGGGGAACAGCCCCAGCATTTT
CASSGPDRGEQPQHF
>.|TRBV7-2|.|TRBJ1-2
TGCGCCAGCAGCTTGGGTGTAGGGGACTACACCTTC
CASSLGVGDYTF
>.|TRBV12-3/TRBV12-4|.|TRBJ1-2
TGTGCCAGCAGTTTAGCGCGCAGTACTTCTAACTATGGCTACACCTTC
CASSLARSTSNYGYTF
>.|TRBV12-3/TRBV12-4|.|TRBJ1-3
TGTGCCAGCAGTTTAGGTACAGAGAGCTCTGGAAACACCATATATTTT
CASSLGTESSGNTIYF
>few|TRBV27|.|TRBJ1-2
TGTGCCAGCAGTTCCCGGATGGGGGGCTACACCTTC
CASSSRMGGYTF
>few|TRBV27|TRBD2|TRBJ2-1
TGTGCCAGCAGTTTGCAGGGACTAGCTCACAATGAGCAGTTCTTC
CASSLQGLAHNEQFF
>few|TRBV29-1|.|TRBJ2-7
TGCAGCGTTGTAGGCCCCGTTGGGCGGTCCCACAAATACTCCTACGAGCAGTACTTC
CSVVGPVGRSHKYSYEQYF
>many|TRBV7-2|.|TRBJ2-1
TGTGCCAGCAGCCCCGGACTGCCGTTGGGGTACAATGAGCAGTTCTTC
CASSPGLPLGYNEQFF
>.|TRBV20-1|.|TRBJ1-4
TGCAGTGCTAGATCCCGATTTAATGAAAAACTGTTTTTT
CSARSRFNEKLFF
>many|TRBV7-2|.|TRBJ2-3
TGTGCCAGCAGCCCATCCCGCACAGATACGCAGTATTTT
CASSPSRTDTQYF
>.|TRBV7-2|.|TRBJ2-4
TGTGCCAGCAGCTTATACGGGGCGGGAACTCAAAACATTCAGTACTTC
CASSLYGAGTQNIQYF
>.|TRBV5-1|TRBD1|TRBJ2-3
TGCGCCAGCGGGAACCCTCGTTATAGGACAGGGGGAACAGATACGCAGTATTTT
CASGNPRYRTGGTDTQYF
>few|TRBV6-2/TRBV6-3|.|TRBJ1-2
TGTGCCAGCAGTTACTCGTCTTTAGGCCATGGCTACACCTTC
CASSYSSLGHGYTF
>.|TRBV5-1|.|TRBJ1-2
TGCGCCAGCAGTTTTGGGTCAGGGGCGGATGGCTACACCTTC
CASSFGSGADGYTF
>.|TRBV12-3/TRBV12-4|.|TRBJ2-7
TGTGCCAGCAGTCGACGGGGCCTTCCCTACGAGCAGTACTTC
CASSRRGLPYEQYF
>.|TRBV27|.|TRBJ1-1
TGTGCCAGCAGTTTAAGGCCACTTGTTATCTCTGAAGCTTTCTTT
CASSLRPLVISEAFF
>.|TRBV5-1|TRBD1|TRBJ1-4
TGCGCCAGCAGCCCCCAGGGGGCTTACGAAAAACTGTTTTTT
CASSPQGAYEKLFF
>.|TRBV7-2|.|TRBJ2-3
TGTGCCAGCAGCCCCCAGGGTCTCCTTACGGATACGCAGTATTTT
CASSPQGLLTDTQYF
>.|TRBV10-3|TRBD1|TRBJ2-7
TGTGCCATCAGTAGGGGACAGGGGGCCCTCCACGAGCAGTACTTC
CAISRGQGALHEQYF
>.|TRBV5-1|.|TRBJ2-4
TGCGCCAGCAGCTTGGCGGCAGAAGAGCAGTACTTC
CASSLAAEEQYF
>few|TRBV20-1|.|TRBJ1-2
TGCAGTGCTAGCAGGGGCGCGGGCTATGGCTACACCTTC
CSASRGAGYGYTF
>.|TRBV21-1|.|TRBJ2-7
TGTGCCAGCAGCACCCTGACGACTAGCGGGGGTATTCCCTACGAGCAGTACTTC
CASSTLTTSGGIPYEQYF
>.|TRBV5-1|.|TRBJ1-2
TGCGCCAGCAGCGACAACCCAGGGGCCCGGGAGGGCTACACCTTC
CASSDNPGAREGYTF
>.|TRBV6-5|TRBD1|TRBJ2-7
TGTGTCAGCAGTCAGACAGGGCACTCCTACAATGAGCAGTACTTC
CVSSQTGHSYNEQYF
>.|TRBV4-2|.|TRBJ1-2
TGTGCCAGCAGCCAAGTCGGAGGGGCGGGGGTGAACTATGGCTACACCTTC
CASSQVGGAGVNYGYTF
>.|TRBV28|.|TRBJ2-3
TGTGCCAGCAGCCTCTATCAGGTCTCCACAGATACGCAGTATTTT
CASSLYQVSTDTQYF
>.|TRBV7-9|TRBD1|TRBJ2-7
TGTGCCAGCAGCTTAACAGGGGTAGACTACGAGCAGTACTTC
CASSLTGVDYEQYF
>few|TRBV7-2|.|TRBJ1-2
TGTGCCAGCAGCTTTAACGGGGGAGACAACTATGGCTACACCTTC
CASSFNGGDNYGYTF
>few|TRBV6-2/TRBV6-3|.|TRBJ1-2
TGTGCCAGCAGTTACTCGAAGGGCCTGGCCTATGGCTACACCTTC
CASSYSKGLAYGYTF
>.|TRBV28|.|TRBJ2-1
TGTGCCAGCAGTTTATACAGGGAGGGTAGGAATGAGCAGTTCTTC
CASSLYREGRNEQFF
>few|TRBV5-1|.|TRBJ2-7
TGCGCCAGCAGTGCGGAGGGCCAAGGGTACGAGCAGTACTTC
CASSAEGQGYEQYF
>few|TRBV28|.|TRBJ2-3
TGTGCCAGCGGGGGGAGGTACACAGATACGCAGTATTTT
CASGGRYTDTQYF
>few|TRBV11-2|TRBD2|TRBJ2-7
TGTGCCAGCAGCTTAGGGCTAGCGGACCTCTCCTACGAGCAGTACTTC
CASSLGLADLSYEQYF
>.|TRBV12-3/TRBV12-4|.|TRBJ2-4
TGTGCCAGCAGTACTTCCGACAGGCAGCAGTACTTC
CASSTSDRQQYF
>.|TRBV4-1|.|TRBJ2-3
TGCGCCAGCAGCCGTAAGAATCCGGACACAGATACGCAGTATTTT
CASSRKNPDTDTQYF
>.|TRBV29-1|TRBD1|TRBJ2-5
TGCAGCGGTGGGACAGGGGGCTGGCAAGAGACCCAGTACTTC
CSGGTGGWQETQYF
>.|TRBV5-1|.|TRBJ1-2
TGCGCCAGCAGCCGCCTAATGGACAAAGACTATGGCTACACCTTC
CASSRLMDKDYGYTF
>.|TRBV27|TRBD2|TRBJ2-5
TGTGCCTGCAGTTCCTTTCGACTAGCGGGGGGATCCCCAGAGACCCAGTACTTC
CACSSFRLAGGSPETQYF